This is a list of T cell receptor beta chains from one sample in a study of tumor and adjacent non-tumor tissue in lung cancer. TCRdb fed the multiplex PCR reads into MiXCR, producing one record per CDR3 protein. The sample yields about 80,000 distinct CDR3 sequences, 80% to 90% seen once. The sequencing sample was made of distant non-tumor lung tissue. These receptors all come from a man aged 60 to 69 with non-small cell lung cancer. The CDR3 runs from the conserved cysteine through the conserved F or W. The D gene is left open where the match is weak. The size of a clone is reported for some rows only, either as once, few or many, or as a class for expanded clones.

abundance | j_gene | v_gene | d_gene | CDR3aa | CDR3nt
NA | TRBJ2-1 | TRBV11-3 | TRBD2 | CANSMSGSTNEQFF | TGTGCCAACAGCATGAGCGGGAGTACCAATGAGCAGTTCTTC
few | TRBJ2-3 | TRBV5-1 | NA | CASRNVLPGASTDTQYF | TGCGCCAGCAGGAACGTTCTTCCAGGGGCTAGCACAGATACGCAGTATTTT
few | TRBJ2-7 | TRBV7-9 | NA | CASSLGGRTSSYEQYF | TGTGCCAGCAGCTTAGGTGGTCGGACGAGCTCCTACGAGCAGTACTTC
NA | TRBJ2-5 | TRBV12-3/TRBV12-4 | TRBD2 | CASKREGEETRYF | TGTGCCAGTAAGCGGGAGGGGGAAGAGACCCGGTACTTC
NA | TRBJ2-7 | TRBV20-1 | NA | CSGILTVRENYEQYF | TGCAGCGGTATTTTGACAGTCAGGGAAAACTACGAGCAGTACTTC
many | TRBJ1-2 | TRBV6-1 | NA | CASTPGPFNYGYTF | TGTGCCAGCACCCCGGGACCCTTTAACTATGGCTACACCTTC
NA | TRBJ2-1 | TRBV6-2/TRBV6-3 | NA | CASHSARTRRTGQFF | TGCGCCAGCCACTCTGCCCGGACTCGTCGGACGGGGCAGTTCTTC
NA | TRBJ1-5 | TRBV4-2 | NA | CASNQEPGDSNQPRHF | TGTGCCAGCAACCAAGAACCAGGGGATAGCAATCAGCCCCGGCATTTT
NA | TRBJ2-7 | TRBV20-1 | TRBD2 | CSASTSGGNEQYF | TGCAGTGCCTCGACTAGCGGGGGGAATGAGCAGTACTTC
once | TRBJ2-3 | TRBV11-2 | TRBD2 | CVSSFPAGGVQQYF | TGTGTCAGTAGCTTTCCAGCGGGGGGCGTTCAGCAGTATTTT
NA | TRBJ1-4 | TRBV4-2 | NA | CASCRDMRGATNEKLFF | TGTGCCAGCTGCCGGGACATGCGGGGGGCAACTAATGAAAAACTGTTTTTC